This TCR beta chain came from a study of CD4 T cells in relation to SARS-CoV-2 and coronaviruses. At the level of the study: Two subjects were Hispanic; patients were under 10 males and a handful of females. General study findings and limits: Pre-pandemic and post-infection samples never came from the same donor.

Profiled with immunoSEQ multiplex PCR; TCRdb holds only in-frame clones, not every one. The profile shows 41,000 or so clones, more than 70% of them singletons. As concerns this clone: Its matching antigen is unknown.

Looked up from germline, CDR1 is LGHDT and CDR2 is YNNKEL (reference sequence). The junction had 12 bases not matched to a gene; V was cut back by 1 base and J by 11 bases. This CDR3 spans 15 amino acids. Cryopreserved PBMCs were CD4-enriched, then split into naive and memory cells. For around ten days, around 10^5 sorted CD4+ cells grew with T cell-depleted PBMCs and CEF. The source is an adult with COVID-19. Sequencing was performed on naive CD4+ T cells from PBMCs, cultured in vitro. Indicated subset: naive CD4+ T cells isolated by negative enrichment. The chain is built from TRBV3-1 (or the pseudogene TRBV3-2) and TRBJ1-1, with 8 positions matching TRBD1. The CDR3: CASSQVGTGVFWAFF. Here the CDR3 DNA reads TGTGCCAGCAGCCAAGTAGGGACAGGCGTCTTCTGGGCTTTCTTT.